These 6 T cell receptor beta chains share one sample of origin, sequenced in a study of blood T cells in healthy people across ages. A second roughly 6 to 12 cycle PCR used barcoded and J-beta primers. MiXCR, applied by TCRdb to the 5' RACE reads, yields one record per CDR3 protein. The sample holds under 2,000,000 distinct CDR3 sequences, 49% seen once. The sequenced sample was blood. Receptors were obtained from a middle-aged woman in good health.

The chain recombines TRBV29-1 with TRBJ2-3; TRBD1 or TRBD2 may be the D gene (5 bases each). V lost 5 bases and J 8 bases, leaving 17 bases between the germline ends. The CDR3 has 13 residues. Germline-derived CDR1 and CDR2 are SQVTM and ANQGSEA. CDR3 sequence (DNA): TGCAGCGTTATCCAGGGAGTAAGTGGTACGCAGTATTTT. This gives the protein CSVIQGVSGTQYF.

This clonotype has only one observation. The chain carries TRBV20-1 and TRBJ2-4, with a possible D match to TRBD1 (6 bases). Germline CDR1 is DFQATT and CDR2 is SNEGSKA (reference sequence). This CDR3 region has 13 residues. V lost 7 bases to trimming and J lost 5 bases, with 15 bases between them. The CDR3: CSGRRGSENIQYF. CDR3 bases: TGCAGTGGTCGCAGGGGTTCAGAAAACATTCAGTACTTC.

This sequence joins TRBV7-2 and TRBJ2-7, with D perhaps matching TRBD1 (5 bases). CDR1 SGHTA and CDR2 FQGNSA come from the germline V gene. The CDR3 spans 14 residues. Between the trimmed V and J ends, which lost 1 base and 7 bases, there was a span of 14 bases. CDR3 region: CASSLVRASNEQYF. The DNA for the CDR3 is TGTGCCAGCAGCTTAGTCAGGGCGTCGAATGAGCAGTACTTC.

The rearrangement joins TRBV7-9 to TRBJ1-1; 11 nucleotides line up with TRBD1. CDR1 SEHNR and CDR2 FQNEAQ come from the germline V gene (reference sequence). The CDR3 covers 17 residues. The J segment lost 0 bases and the V segment lost 7 bases, leaving 10 bases of the junction unmatched. Here the CDR3 DNA reads TGTGCCAGCACCCTAGGGACAGGGGGTGCACTGAACACTGAAGCTTTCTTT. It encodes CASTLGTGGALNTEAFF.

This chain uses TRBV7-2 with TRBJ2-7; 8 bases agree with TRBD1. The CDR3 totals 15 residues. From germline, CDR1 is SGHTA and CDR2 FQGNSA. V lost 0 bases, J lost 5 bases, and 6 bases stayed unmatched. The CDR3 sequence is CASSLAQGAYDEQYF. The DNA for the CDR3 is TGTGCCAGCAGCTTAGCTCAGGGGGCGTACGACGAGCAGTACTTC.

This chain links TRBV5-1 with TRBJ2-2; no reliable D call. The germline CDR1 and CDR2 sequences are SGHRS and YFSETQ. Trimming stripped 4 bases from V and 5 bases from J, with 9 bases between. The CDR3 is 13 amino acids. The CDR3 bases are TGCGCCAGCAGCCCGTCGACTACCGGGGAGCTGTTTTTT. It translates to CASSPSTTGELFF.